This TCR beta chain was sequenced for a study of T cells in Graves' hyperthyroidism and ophthalmopathy. This CDR3 region has 12 residues. V dropped 6 bases and J dropped 7 bases, with 13 bases sitting between them. Those patients with uncontrolled infection, other autoimmune disease, pregnancy or lactation were excluded. In its sample, this clonotype was seen many times. There were TCR beta CDR3 regions amplified from RNA transcripts. RT-PCR in the first round (using the HTBI primer set) targeted the TCR CDR3. MiXCR was run by TCRdb on the multiplex PCR reads, yielding one entry per CDR3 protein. Among some 570,000 distinct CDR3 sequences listed, approximately 15% were seen once.

Sequenced: blood. The chain has TRBV12-3 or TRBV12-4 and TRBJ2-7; D not certain. The receptor's source is a woman aged 18 to 35 with Graves' ophthalmopathy. DNA for the CDR3: TGTGCCAGCAGCCTCCTGAAGGCGGAGCAGTACTTC. Its protein is CASSLLKAEQYF.